Sequencing of this TCR beta chain was carried out in a study of cytomegalovirus exposure and HLA in healthy donors. General study findings and limits: Earlier analysis looked at TCR beta V segments, and most were productive about 87% or about 30% of the time. Reports described diagnosis of cytomegalovirus status by the classifier as highly specific and sensitive. When analyzed later, the rates of TCR association showed variation by HLA locus, with DRB1 the most and HLA-C the fewest. Per a later analysis, HLA-associated TCR beta chains showed more clonal expansion than other, equally common TCR beta chains.

CDR3 size: 15 residues. Germline V gene sequence: CDR1 LNHDA, CDR2 SQIVND (reference sequence). The V segment lost 4 bases and the J segment 7 bases; nucleotides outside the gene matches: 6. In the case of this clone: The antigen is unknown.

The study ran its PCR with 60 Vbeta and 13 Jbeta primers. Libraries were prepared by immunoSEQ multiplex PCR; TCRdb keeps only in-frame clonotypes and omits some of them. The data contain 200,000 to 250,000 clones, 75% of them singletons. This chain uses TRBV19 with TRBJ2-1; the match to TRBD2 covers 11 bases. The receptor's source is a woman in her 30s in good health and CMV-seronegative. Sequenced: PBMCs. Written as DNA, the CDR3 is TGTGCCAGTAGTAATGTAGCGGGAGGGCCGAATGAGCAGTTCTTC. Protein: CASSNVAGGPNEQFF.